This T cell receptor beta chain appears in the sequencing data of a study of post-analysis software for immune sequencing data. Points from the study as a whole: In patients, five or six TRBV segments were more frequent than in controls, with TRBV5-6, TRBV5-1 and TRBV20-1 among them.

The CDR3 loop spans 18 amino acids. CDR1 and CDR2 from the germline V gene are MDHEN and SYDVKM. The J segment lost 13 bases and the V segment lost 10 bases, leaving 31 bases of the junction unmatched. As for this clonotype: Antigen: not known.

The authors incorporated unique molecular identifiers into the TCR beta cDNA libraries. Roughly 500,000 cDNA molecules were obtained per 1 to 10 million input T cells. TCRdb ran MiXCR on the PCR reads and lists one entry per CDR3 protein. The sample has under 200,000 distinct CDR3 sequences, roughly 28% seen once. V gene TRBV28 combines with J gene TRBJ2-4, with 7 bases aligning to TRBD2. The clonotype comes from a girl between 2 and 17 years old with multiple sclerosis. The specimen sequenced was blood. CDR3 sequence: CANRPQTPQGALLAPQYF. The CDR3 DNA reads TGTGCCAACCGCCCTCAGACCCCCCAGGGAGCCCTACTAGCGCCCCAGTACTTC.